This record concerns one T cell receptor beta chain sequence. Its specificity is unknown. The sample originates from a study of T cell responses to AZD1222 COVID-19 vaccine. Background on the study: Second-dose intervals of approximately 4 or approximately 12 weeks were pooled. Study-level findings and limits: Only a handful of AZD1222 recipients, roughly six in all, had baseline seropositivity. Researchers took repertoire samples only after the peak T cell response had come. Among vaccine-associated CD4 TCRs, coverage spanned spike, with dominance at 160-218 and 743-854.

Profiling relied on immunoSEQ multiplex PCR, and the TCRdb table lists in-frame clones only, not all of them. The data contain roughly 92,000 clones, around 90% of them singletons. The clonotype was recovered from an adult in good health. The sample here was peripheral blood, taken on day 0 of AZD1222 vaccination.

The CDR3 region is CAWSTTLGTDTQYF. CDR3 sequence (DNA): TGTGCCTGGAGTACCACCTTGGGGACAGATACGCAGTATTTT. The chain joins TRBV30 to TRBJ2-3; no clear D gene. This CDR3 has 14 amino acids. Looked up from germline, CDR1 is GTSNPN and CDR2 is SVGIG (reference sequence). Trimming cost V 2 bases and J 3 bases, with 12 bases left between them.